These T cell receptor beta chains were read from a single sample in a study of OX40 agonist ivuxolimab in advanced cancers. Profiled with immunoSEQ multiplex PCR; TCRdb holds only in-frame clones, not every one. This sample has about 80,000 clones, with approximately 88% found just once. This material consisted of CD4+ or CD8+ T cells sorted from blood, taken in a trial of the OX40 agonist ivuxolimab. All receptors come from an adult with an advanced solid tumor such as melanoma, head and neck, liver or kidney cancer. The CDR3 runs from the conserved cysteine through the conserved F or W. The D gene is left open where the match is weak. Size tells how often a clone was seen (once, few, many) or the class of an expanded clone, and some rows leave it out.

.	TRBV28	TRBJ2-6	.	TGTGCCAGCAGTTTCTCTCTCTCTGGGGCCAACGTCCTGACTTTC	CASSFSLSGANVLTF
.	TRBV30	TRBJ1-2	.	TGTGCCTGGAGTGTATACCCGATGGATGGCTACACCTTC	CAWSVYPMDGYTF
.	TRBV27	TRBJ1-1	.	TGTGCCAGCAGTCCAGGCGGGGGTACGAACACTGAAGCTTTCTTT	CASSPGGGTNTEAFF
.	TRBV10-3	TRBJ1-6	.	TGTGCCATCAGTGACCAGGCAGGGTTTAATTCACCCCTCCACTTT	CAISDQAGFNSPLHF
.	TRBV30	TRBJ1-2	.	TGTGCCTGGATAAGGAGGAATGAGGGACCCTATGGCTACACCTTC	CAWIRRNEGPYGYTF
.	TRBV5-1	TRBJ2-1	.	TGCGCCAGCAGCTTGGCTGTGAATGGCCTTTACAATGAGCAGTTCTTC	CASSLAVNGLYNEQFF
.	TRBV28	TRBJ2-5	.	TGTGCCACTACGGGGGAGACCCAGTACTTC	CATTGETQYF
.	TRBV27	TRBJ1-2	TRBD1	TGTGCCAGCAGCGGACAGGGTCGCTACACCTTC	CASSGQGRYTF
.	TRBV6-1	TRBJ2-1	TRBD2	TGTGCCAGCAGTGAACTAGCGGGGGCCTACAATGAGCAGTTCTTC	CASSELAGAYNEQFF
.	TRBV7-2	TRBJ2-3	TRBD2	TGTGCCCGGGGACTAGCAGCAGATACGCAGTATTTT	CARGLAADTQYF
.	TRBV5-4	TRBJ1-2	.	TGTGCCAGCAGCTTGGGAGTTGGGGTCGACGGCTACACCTTC	CASSLGVGVDGYTF
.	TRBV9	TRBJ2-7	.	TGTGCCAGCAGCGTAGGTCAGGCGAGCTACGAGCAGTACTTC	CASSVGQASYEQYF
few	TRBV4-1	TRBJ1-1	.	TGCGCCAGCAGCCAATCCCCGAGGGACACTGAAGCTTTCTTT	CASSQSPRDTEAFF
.	TRBV6-6	TRBJ2-4	.	TGTGCCAGCAGTTACTTGGAGATAGGCCCCAAAAACATTCAGTACTTC	CASSYLEIGPKNIQYF
.	TRBV11-2	TRBJ1-2	.	TGTGCCAGCAGCGTAGGACCGGGACACAACTATGGCTACACCTTC	CASSVGPGHNYGYTF
.	TRBV7-8	TRBJ2-7	TRBD2	TGTGCCAGCAGCCCCCGGGAGGGAGGGGACTACGAGCAGTACTTC	CASSPREGGDYEQYF
.	TRBV28	TRBJ1-2	.	TGTGCCACCCAAGCACGATTCAGGAACTATGGCTACACCTTC	CATQARFRNYGYTF
.	TRBV21-1	TRBJ1-5	.	TGTGCCAGCAGCAAAACGAGTTATCAGCCCCAGCATTTT	CASSKTSYQPQHF
.	TRBV6-5	TRBJ1-2	.	TGTGCCAGCAGTTACGTGGACAGCCCGAGGAATGGCTACACCTTC	CASSYVDSPRNGYTF
few	TRBV15	TRBJ1-2	.	TGTGCCACCAGCAGAGAGGCCGAGGGGATTGGCTACACCTTC	CATSREAEGIGYTF
.	TRBV5-5	TRBJ1-4	.	TGTGCCAGCAGCTTGAATCCAGGGTCAACTAATGAAAAACTGTTTTTT	CASSLNPGSTNEKLFF
.	TRBV27	TRBJ1-2	TRBD1	TGTGCCAGCGGGGAGCCAGGGGGGCTCTATGGCTACACCTTC	CASGEPGGLYGYTF
.	TRBV11-2	TRBJ1-5	TRBD1	TGTGCCAGCAGCTTAGAAATGGCAGGGGGTAGCGATCAGCCCCAGCATTTT	CASSLEMAGGSDQPQHF
.	TRBV4-1	TRBJ2-7	.	TGCGCCAGCAGCCAAGTCAGCGGAGCTGTCTACGAGCAGTACTTC	CASSQVSGAVYEQYF
once	TRBV7-9	TRBJ2-5	TRBD2	TGTGCCAGCAGCGCAGGGACTAGCGGGAGGAGTGTGGAGACCCAGTACTTC	CASSAGTSGRSVETQYF
.	TRBV19	TRBJ2-1	TRBD2	TGTGCCAGTAGTACGGGACTAGCGGGATTGACTTACAATGAGCAGTTCTTC	CASSTGLAGLTYNEQFF
.	TRBV4-2	TRBJ2-7	.	TGTGCCAGCAGCCAAGGGGGCAGGGAGCACTACGAGCAGTACTTC	CASSQGGREHYEQYF
.	TRBV4-1	TRBJ2-3	TRBD2	TGCGCCAGCAGCCCTAGACTAGCGGGAGGCACAGATACGCAGTATTTT	CASSPRLAGGTDTQYF
once	TRBV27	TRBJ1-5	.	TGTGCCAGCAGTTTAGGGGGCGTGGGTCAGCCCCAGCATTTT	CASSLGGVGQPQHF
.	TRBV6-1	TRBJ1-5	.	TGTGCCAGCAGTGAAGCGTATAGTTATAGCAATCAGCCCCAGCATTTT	CASSEAYSYSNQPQHF
.	TRBV5-1	TRBJ2-3	TRBD1	TGCGCCAGCAGCTTGGCGACAGGGCTTAGCACAGATACGCAGTATTTT	CASSLATGLSTDTQYF
.	TRBV4-1	TRBJ1-1	.	TGCGCCAGCAGCCAAGGAGGGAACACTGAAGCTTTCTTT	CASSQGGNTEAFF
.	TRBV10-1	TRBJ1-1	TRBD1	TGCGCCAGCAGTGGCCCCAGGGGGGAGAACACTGAAGCTTTCTTT	CASSGPRGENTEAFF
once	TRBV29-1	TRBJ1-2	.	TGCAGCGTTGAAATCGGTGACTATGGCTACACCTTC	CSVEIGDYGYTF
.	TRBV5-4	TRBJ2-7	TRBD2	TGTGCCAGCAGCCCGCAAGGGACTAGCGGGGCCATCTACGAGCAGTACTTC	CASSPQGTSGAIYEQYF
few	TRBV6-5	TRBJ1-5	.	TGTGCCAGCAGAACACTTAATCAGCCCCAGCATTTT	CASRTLNQPQHF
once	TRBV5-1	TRBJ2-1	TRBD2	TGCGCCAGCAGTGAGACTAGCGGCTCCTACAATGAGCAGTTCTTC	CASSETSGSYNEQFF
.	TRBV5-1	TRBJ2-2	.	TGCGCCAGCAGCCCCCGGGGGTTCGCGAACACCGGGGAGCTGTTTTTT	CASSPRGFANTGELFF
.	TRBV4-1	TRBJ2-3	.	TGCGCCAGCAGCCAAGGCGGATGGGACACAGATACGCAGTATTTT	CASSQGGWDTDTQYF
.	TRBV4-1	TRBJ2-7	TRBD1	TGCGCCAGCAGCCAAAAGACAGGGGGCGGGTGGGAGCAGTACTTC	CASSQKTGGGWEQYF
few	TRBV18	TRBJ1-3	.	TGTGCCAGCTCACAGGGGGACGGAAACACCATATATTTT	CASSQGDGNTIYF
once	TRBV10-1	TRBJ2-3	.	TGCGCCAGCAGTGATATGGTGGGAAGCACAGATACGCAGTATTTT	CASSDMVGSTDTQYF
.	TRBV5-8	TRBJ2-1	TRBD2	TGTGCCAGCAGCTTGGCCTATATTAGCGGGAGGGCCTACCATGAGCAGTTCTTC	CASSLAYISGRAYHEQFF
.	TRBV28	TRBJ1-2	.	TGTGCCAGCAGCTCCCGCCGGGAGAGTCACTATGGCTACACCTTC	CASSSRRESHYGYTF
.	TRBV4-1	TRBJ1-5	.	TGCGCCAGCAGCCAAGATCTTTACAGTAGCCAGCCCCAGCATTTT	CASSQDLYSSQPQHF
.	TRBV4-1	TRBJ2-2	.	TGCGCCAGCAGCCTTCGGGACGGGCCCGGGGAGCTGTTTTTT	CASSLRDGPGELFF
.	TRBV27	TRBJ2-1	TRBD2	TGTGCCAGCAGTTGGGGACTAGCGGGAGTCGGCAATGAGCAGTTCTTC	CASSWGLAGVGNEQFF